These T cell receptor beta chains were read from a single sample in a study of shared clonotypes between healthy human individuals. Method: immunoSEQ multiplex PCR; TCRdb's copy keeps in-frame clones and lacks some. Of 650,000 to 800,000 clones in the sample, roughly nine tenths are singletons; the top ten hold 24%. Sample: naive CD8+ T cells sorted from blood. All receptors come from a man between 25 and 39 years old in good health. CDR3s include the opening cysteine and the closing phenylalanine or tryptophan. Fields, in order: V gene, J gene, D gene, clone size, CDR3 length, CDR3 protein, CDR3 DNA. The D gene is left open where the match is weak. Not all rows give a size; the values are once, few, many and, for expanded clones, a class.

v_gene: TRBV10-3
j_gene: TRBJ2-7
d_gene: -
abundance: -
len: 11
CDR3aa: CAISSLYEQYF
CDR3nt: TGTGCCATCAGTTCTCTCTACGAGCAGTACTTC

v_gene: TRBV9
j_gene: TRBJ1-1
d_gene: -
abundance: -
len: 16
CDR3aa: CASSVRPTFSNTEAFF
CDR3nt: TGTGCCAGCAGCGTAAGGCCGACATTCTCGAACACTGAAGCTTTCTTT

v_gene: TRBV27
j_gene: TRBJ2-7
d_gene: -
abundance: -
len: 14
CDR3aa: CASSLLGQSYEQYF
CDR3nt: TGTGCCAGCAGTTTACTGGGGCAATCCTACGAGCAGTACTTC

v_gene: TRBV11-2
j_gene: TRBJ1-1
d_gene: -
abundance: once
len: 15
CDR3aa: CASSLAGFLNTEAFF
CDR3nt: TGTGCCAGCAGCTTAGCCGGGTTTTTGAACACTGAAGCTTTCTTT

v_gene: TRBV10-1
j_gene: TRBJ2-7
d_gene: -
abundance: -
len: 15
CDR3aa: CASSEVRGIANEQYF
CDR3nt: TGCGCCAGCAGTGAGGTTCGAGGGATCGCCAACGAGCAGTACTTC

v_gene: TRBV5-1
j_gene: TRBJ2-1
d_gene: TRBD2
abundance: -
len: 15
CDR3aa: CASSFSGFTYNEQFF
CDR3nt: TGCGCCAGCAGCTTTAGCGGGTTTACCTACAATGAGCAGTTCTTC

v_gene: TRBV29-1
j_gene: TRBJ2-2
d_gene: TRBD1
abundance: -
len: 17
CDR3aa: CSVEGTGDFSNTGELFF
CDR3nt: TGCAGCGTTGAAGGGACAGGGGACTTTTCGAACACCGGGGAGCTGTTTTTT

v_gene: TRBV28
j_gene: TRBJ2-2
d_gene: -
abundance: few
len: 14
CDR3aa: CASSLNPESGELFF
CDR3nt: TGTGCCAGCAGTCTGAACCCGGAGTCCGGGGAGCTGTTTTTT

v_gene: TRBV7-9
j_gene: TRBJ1-1
d_gene: -
abundance: -
len: 12
CDR3aa: CASSLREAEAFF
CDR3nt: TGTGCCAGCAGCTTGCGCGAGGCTGAAGCTTTCTTT

v_gene: TRBV7-7
j_gene: TRBJ2-3
d_gene: -
abundance: -
len: 16
CDR3aa: CASSLRGVRGTDTQYF
CDR3nt: TGTGCTAGCAGCTTGCGTGGGGTTAGAGGCACAGATACGCAGTATTTT

v_gene: TRBV5-3
j_gene: TRBJ2-7
d_gene: TRBD2
abundance: -
len: 15
CDR3aa: CARSLSSSGSSEQYF
CDR3nt: TGTGCCAGAAGCTTGTCGTCTAGCGGGAGCAGCGAGCAGTACTTC

v_gene: TRBV4-1
j_gene: TRBJ2-4
d_gene: -
abundance: once
len: 13
CDR3aa: CASSQAPSPVQYF
CDR3nt: TGCGCCAGCAGCCAAGCTCCTAGCCCGGTTCAGTACTTC

v_gene: TRBV7-8
j_gene: TRBJ2-1
d_gene: TRBD2
abundance: -
len: 15
CDR3aa: CASSSTSGSYNEQFF
CDR3nt: TGTGCCAGCAGCTCAACTAGCGGCTCCTACAATGAGCAGTTCTTC

v_gene: TRBV19
j_gene: TRBJ2-7
d_gene: -
abundance: -
len: 14
CDR3aa: CASSLGTWVYEQYF
CDR3nt: TGTGCCAGTAGTTTAGGGACTTGGGTCTACGAGCAGTACTTC

v_gene: TRBV10-3
j_gene: TRBJ1-2
d_gene: TRBD1
abundance: -
len: 15
CDR3aa: CAISESGTGLDGYTF
CDR3nt: TGTGCCATCAGTGAGTCCGGGACAGGGTTGGACGGCTACACCTTC

v_gene: TRBV5-1
j_gene: TRBJ2-1
d_gene: -
abundance: -
len: 15
CDR3aa: CASSLATGPGNEQFF
CDR3nt: TGCGCCAGCAGCCTAGCGACAGGACCCGGCAATGAGCAGTTCTTC

v_gene: TRBV29-1
j_gene: TRBJ1-2
d_gene: -
abundance: once
len: 14
CDR3aa: CSVQLAGAEGGYTF
CDR3nt: TGCAGCGTGCAACTTGCCGGGGCCGAGGGTGGCTACACCTTC

v_gene: TRBV27
j_gene: TRBJ1-4
d_gene: -
abundance: once
len: 14
CDR3aa: CASSAAGTNPKLFF
CDR3nt: TGTGCCAGCAGTGCGGCCGGGACAAATCCCAAACTGTTTTTT

v_gene: TRBV6-4
j_gene: TRBJ1-5
d_gene: -
abundance: -
len: 17
CDR3aa: CASSQRDGRGSNQPQHF
CDR3nt: TGTGCCAGCAGTCAACGGGACGGAAGAGGTTCTAATCAGCCCCAGCATTTT

v_gene: TRBV4-1
j_gene: TRBJ2-1
d_gene: TRBD2
abundance: -
len: 17
CDR3aa: CASSLLARREGYNEQFF
CDR3nt: TGCGCCAGCAGCCTACTAGCAAGGCGGGAGGGCTACAATGAGCAGTTCTTC

v_gene: TRBV28
j_gene: TRBJ1-4
d_gene: -
abundance: -
len: 12
CDR3aa: CATTGASEKLFF
CDR3nt: TGTGCCACAACGGGGGCGAGTGAAAAACTGTTTTTT

v_gene: TRBV27
j_gene: TRBJ2-7
d_gene: TRBD2
abundance: -
len: 14
CDR3aa: CASSLTSGSGEQYF
CDR3nt: TGTGCCAGCAGTTTAACTAGCGGGAGCGGCGAGCAGTACTTC

v_gene: TRBV25-1
j_gene: TRBJ2-3
d_gene: TRBD2
abundance: -
len: 15
CDR3aa: CASIGTSGILDTQYF
CDR3nt: TGTGCCAGTATCGGAACTAGCGGGATATTGGATACGCAGTATTTT

v_gene: TRBV7-3
j_gene: TRBJ2-1
d_gene: TRBD1
abundance: -
len: 14
CDR3aa: CASSEAGGINEQFF
CDR3nt: TGTGCCAGCAGCGAGGCAGGGGGCATTAATGAGCAGTTCTTC

v_gene: TRBV28
j_gene: TRBJ1-5
d_gene: -
abundance: -
len: 14
CDR3aa: CASSSRGFNQPQHF
CDR3nt: TGTGCCAGCAGTTCGAGGGGATTCAATCAGCCCCAGCATTTT

v_gene: TRBV9
j_gene: TRBJ2-3
d_gene: -
abundance: -
len: 13
CDR3aa: CASGDLNTDTQYF
CDR3nt: TGTGCCAGTGGGGACCTAAACACAGATACGCAGTATTTT

v_gene: TRBV28
j_gene: TRBJ2-2
d_gene: -
abundance: -
len: 17
CDR3aa: CASSFQSAGLLSGELFF
CDR3nt: TGTGCCAGCAGTTTCCAGTCGGCAGGGCTCTTATCCGGGGAGCTGTTTTTT

v_gene: TRBV9
j_gene: TRBJ2-7
d_gene: TRBD2
abundance: -
len: 17
CDR3aa: CASSVAGTSGNSYEQYF
CDR3nt: TGTGCCAGCAGCGTAGCCGGGACTAGCGGGAACTCCTACGAGCAGTACTTC

v_gene: TRBV11-1
j_gene: TRBJ2-1
d_gene: -
abundance: -
len: 15
CDR3aa: CASSSQWVPGGEQFF
CDR3nt: TGTGCCAGCAGCTCCCAGTGGGTCCCCGGAGGTGAGCAGTTCTTC

v_gene: TRBV11-2
j_gene: TRBJ2-7
d_gene: -
abundance: -
len: 14
CDR3aa: CASSSTALSYEQYF
CDR3nt: TGTGCCAGCAGCTCAACCGCCCTCTCCTACGAGCAGTACTTC

v_gene: TRBV27
j_gene: TRBJ2-5
d_gene: -
abundance: once
len: 13
CDR3aa: CASRRGTQETQYF
CDR3nt: TGTGCCAGCAGACGAGGCACCCAAGAGACCCAGTACTTC

v_gene: TRBV27
j_gene: TRBJ1-2
d_gene: -
abundance: -
len: 15
CDR3aa: CASSIGQSLPYGYTF
CDR3nt: TGTGCCAGCAGTATCGGACAATCACTCCCCTATGGCTACACCTTC

v_gene: TRBV27
j_gene: TRBJ1-2
d_gene: -
abundance: -
len: 13
CDR3aa: CASSIQANYGYTF
CDR3nt: TGTGCCAGCAGTATACAGGCAAACTATGGCTACACCTTC

v_gene: TRBV9
j_gene: TRBJ2-1
d_gene: -
abundance: -
len: 14
CDR3aa: CASSPRGSYNEQFF
CDR3nt: TGTGCCAGCAGCCCCCGCGGTTCCTACAATGAGCAGTTCTTC

v_gene: TRBV7-9
j_gene: TRBJ2-3
d_gene: TRBD2
abundance: -
len: 15
CDR3aa: CASSPLAGGADTQYF
CDR3nt: TGTGCCAGCAGTCCCTTAGCGGGAGGTGCAGATACGCAGTATTTT

v_gene: TRBV7-9
j_gene: TRBJ2-1
d_gene: -
abundance: once
len: 12
CDR3aa: CASSLRTNEQFF
CDR3nt: TGTGCCAGCAGCTTACGCACCAATGAGCAGTTCTTC

v_gene: TRBV19
j_gene: TRBJ1-1
d_gene: -
abundance: -
len: 13
CDR3aa: CASSIAGGTEAFF
CDR3nt: TGTGCCAGTAGTATAGCTGGGGGCACTGAAGCTTTCTTT

v_gene: TRBV28
j_gene: TRBJ2-1
d_gene: TRBD2
abundance: -
len: 12
CDR3aa: CASVAGAYEQFF
CDR3nt: TGTGCCAGTGTTGCGGGAGCATATGAGCAGTTCTTC

v_gene: TRBV7-9
j_gene: TRBJ2-3
d_gene: TRBD1
abundance: -
len: 16
CDR3aa: CASSPGQGWDTDTQYF
CDR3nt: TGTGCCAGCAGCCCAGGACAGGGATGGGACACAGATACGCAGTATTTT

v_gene: TRBV29-1
j_gene: TRBJ2-1
d_gene: -
abundance: -
len: 11
CDR3aa: CSAIAGNEQFF
CDR3nt: TGCAGCGCGATTGCCGGGAATGAGCAGTTCTTC

v_gene: TRBV7-6
j_gene: TRBJ2-1
d_gene: TRBD2
abundance: -
len: 18
CDR3aa: CASSPFSGRASSYNEQFF
CDR3nt: TGTGCCAGCAGCCCCTTTAGCGGGAGGGCCAGCTCCTACAATGAGCAGTTCTTC

v_gene: TRBV15
j_gene: TRBJ2-5
d_gene: TRBD1
abundance: once
len: 19
CDR3aa: CATSRDPPTFTGGGKTQYF
CDR3nt: TGTGCCACCAGCAGAGACCCGCCGACATTCACAGGGGGTGGAAAGACCCAGTACTTC

v_gene: TRBV7-8
j_gene: TRBJ2-5
d_gene: TRBD2
abundance: -
len: 16
CDR3aa: CASSLGAGGPQETQYF
CDR3nt: TGTGCCAGCAGCTTAGGGGCGGGAGGGCCCCAAGAGACCCAGTACTTC

v_gene: TRBV4-1
j_gene: TRBJ2-1
d_gene: -
abundance: -
len: 13
CDR3aa: CASSQGWGNEQFF
CDR3nt: TGCGCCAGCAGCCAAGGGTGGGGGAATGAGCAGTTCTTC

v_gene: TRBV5-1
j_gene: TRBJ2-7
d_gene: -
abundance: -
len: 14
CDR3aa: CASSLAGIPYEQYF
CDR3nt: TGCGCCAGCAGCTTGGCGGGGATCCCTTACGAGCAGTACTTC

v_gene: TRBV6-1
j_gene: TRBJ2-3
d_gene: -
abundance: -
len: 11
CDR3aa: CAVKVADTQYF
CDR3nt: TGTGCCGTTAAGGTTGCAGATACGCAGTATTTT

v_gene: TRBV10-1
j_gene: TRBJ2-2
d_gene: -
abundance: -
len: 16
CDR3aa: CASSEFAGTNTGELFF
CDR3nt: TGCGCCAGCAGTGAGTTCGCCGGGACGAACACCGGGGAGCTGTTTTTT

v_gene: TRBV6-6
j_gene: TRBJ2-1
d_gene: -
abundance: -
len: 12
CDR3aa: CASSPDMGEQFF
CDR3nt: TGTGCCAGCAGTCCAGATATGGGTGAGCAGTTCTTC

v_gene: TRBV29-1
j_gene: TRBJ2-2
d_gene: -
abundance: -
len: 14
CDR3aa: CSVGKAPGTGELFF
CDR3nt: TGCAGCGTTGGTAAGGCCCCGGGCACCGGGGAGCTGTTTTTT

v_gene: TRBV6-6
j_gene: TRBJ1-2
d_gene: -
abundance: -
len: 12
CDR3aa: CASSYGADGYTF
CDR3nt: TGTGCCAGCAGTTACGGAGCGGATGGCTACACCTTC

v_gene: TRBV11-2
j_gene: TRBJ1-3
d_gene: TRBD1
abundance: once
len: 17
CDR3aa: CASSPGQGANSGNTIYF
CDR3nt: TGTGCCAGCAGCCCCGGACAGGGGGCGAACTCTGGAAACACCATATATTTT

v_gene: TRBV29-1
j_gene: TRBJ2-1
d_gene: -
abundance: -
len: 16
CDR3aa: CSVVARSNRSYNEQFF
CDR3nt: TGCAGCGTTGTCGCTAGGAGCAACCGCTCCTACAATGAGCAGTTCTTC

v_gene: TRBV7-2
j_gene: TRBJ2-2
d_gene: -
abundance: -
len: 12
CDR3aa: CASSYRTGELFF
CDR3nt: TGTGCCAGCAGCTATAGAACCGGGGAGCTGTTTTTT

v_gene: TRBV29-1
j_gene: TRBJ2-7
d_gene: TRBD1
abundance: -
len: 15
CDR3aa: CSVGRTGTEPYEQYF
CDR3nt: TGCAGCGTTGGTAGGACCGGGACAGAGCCCTACGAGCAGTACTTC

v_gene: TRBV4-2
j_gene: TRBJ1-2
d_gene: -
abundance: -
len: 15
CDR3aa: CASSQEGSSDYGYTF
CDR3nt: TGTGCCAGCAGCCAAGAGGGCAGCTCGGACTATGGCTACACCTTC

v_gene: TRBV28
j_gene: TRBJ1-3
d_gene: -
abundance: -
len: 16
CDR3aa: CASSFSGDITGNTIYF
CDR3nt: TGTGCCAGCAGTTTCTCAGGAGATATCACTGGAAACACCATATATTTT

v_gene: TRBV27
j_gene: TRBJ1-4
d_gene: -
abundance: few
len: 12
CDR3aa: CASRQLNEKLFF
CDR3nt: TGTGCCAGCCGACAGCTTAATGAAAAACTGTTTTTT